This TCR beta chain stems from a study of human T cells and chemical hapten exposure. The study, taken as a whole, reports: While controls formed fewer of them, expanded TCRs formed significantly more large CDR3 similarity clusters.

TCRdb used MiXCR to reprocess the RACE reads, holding one entry per CDR3 protein. Among approximately 120,000 distinct CDR3 sequences, more than 7% were seen once, and the ten largest hold about 3.1%. The V gene's germline CDR1 is SGHTA and CDR2 FQGTGA. Trimming took 5 bases from V and 5 from J; bases not matched to a gene: 8. The CDR3 is 15 amino acids. As concerns this clonotype: Its antigen is as yet unknown.

The time point denotes: patch test 2, 6 weeks after DPC sensitization. The treatment here: therapeutic diphenylcyclopropenone sensitization with weekly scalp DPC. Researchers extracted total RNA from unfractionated whole blood. This chain connects TRBV7-3 to TRBJ2-2, with 7 bases identical to TRBD1. This specimen was whole blood, taken in connection with sensitization to the hapten diphenylcyclopropenone (DPC). The source is a woman aged 40 to 49 with alopecia areata. Some clones in this sample may be carry-over from other donors' samples. CDR3: CASSKTGSLTGELFF. The CDR3, as DNA: TGTGCCAGCAGCAAGACAGGGTCGTTGACCGGGGAGCTGTTTTTT.